This entry lists 27 T cell receptor beta chains sequenced from one sample in a study of cytomegalovirus exposure and HLA in healthy donors. Assay used: immunoSEQ multiplex PCR; TCRdb lists only in-frame clones, some missing. The sample includes over 200,000 clones, over 70% of them seen just once. The sample was PBMCs. All receptors come from a woman aged 25-40 years in good health and CMV-seropositive.

The chain links TRBV2 to TRBJ2-7; 8 nucleotides align to TRBD1. After removal of 8 bases from V and 3 bases from J, the junction contained 6 bases not matched to a gene. Germline loops: CDR1 SNHLY, CDR2 FYNNEI. The CDR3 consists of 13 residues. The CDR3 DNA sequence: TGTGCCAGCGTCAGGGGGCTCAGCTACGAGCAGTACTTC. Amino acid sequence: CASVRGLSYEQYF.

This clone was counted once. The chain couples TRBV6-5 to TRBJ1-3; perhaps TRBD1 as D (5 bases). The V end lost 4 bases, the J end lost 0 bases, and 10 bases lay between the germline ends. The CDR3 consists of 15 residues. Germline V gene data show CDR1 as MNHEY and CDR2 as SVGAGI. Written as DNA, the CDR3 is TGTGCCAGCAGTTCGGGACGGACCTCTGGAAACACCATATATTTT. It encodes CASSSGRTSGNTIYF.

The chain recombines TRBV19 with TRBJ1-1; D is perhaps TRBD1 (6 bases). The V gene lost 4 bases and the J gene lost 7 bases, with 13 bases spanning the gap. Per germline, CDR1 LNHDA and CDR2 SQIVND (reference sequence). This CDR3 has 13 residues. CDR3 in amino acids: CASSRLQGYEAFF. The DNA for the CDR3 is TGTGCCAGTAGTAGATTACAGGGATATGAAGCTTTCTTT.

The J gene is TRBJ2-7, the V gene TRBV4-1; perhaps TRBD2 as D (6 bases). The CDR3 loop spans 16 amino acids. V lost 3 bases, J lost 3 bases, and 18 bases lay in between. Germline values: CDR1 MGHRA, CDR2 YSYEKL. CDR3 coding DNA: TGCGCCAGCAGCCAGGTTCTAGCGCAAATCGGCTACGAGCAGTACTTC. This gives the protein CASSQVLAQIGYEQYF.

V and J are TRBV29-1 and TRBJ1-1, with a possible D match to TRBD1 (6 bases). Germline CDR1 and CDR2: SQVTM and ANQGSEA. The V and J ends lost 5 bases and 3 bases respectively, with 10 bases between them. This CDR3 is built from 12 residues. This CDR3 reads CSVQGGDTEAFF. CDR3 sequence (DNA): TGCAGCGTTCAAGGGGGAGACACTGAAGCTTTCTTT.

This clone was observed a handful of times. The chain uses TRBV7-2 and TRBJ1-3; D gene unclear. V was pared by 1 base and J by 0 bases, with 13 bases between. Germline V gene lookup returns CDR1 SGHTA and CDR2 FQGNSA. CDR3 length: 17 residues. The CDR3: CASSLERGTSSGNTIYF. The CDR3 region has the DNA TGTGCCAGCAGCTTAGAGCGTGGCACCTCCTCTGGAAACACCATATATTTT.

V and J are TRBV4-1 and TRBJ1-5; tentatively, D is TRBD1 (6 bases). The CDR3 spans 16 residues. From germline, CDR1 is MGHRA and CDR2 YSYEKL. The V and J ends lost 0 bases and 7 bases respectively, with 16 bases between them. The CDR3: CASSQEPGRGGQPQHF. The CDR3 DNA sequence: TGCGCCAGCAGCCAAGAGCCCGGTAGAGGGGGACAGCCCCAGCATTTT.

This clone was detected only a few times. The chain joins TRBV19 to TRBJ1-5; D gene ambiguous. The germline gives CDR1 LNHDA, CDR2 SQIVND (reference sequence). Trimming left V 4 bases short and J 4 bases short, with 5 bases between. The CDR3 loop spans 12 amino acids. The DNA of the CDR3 is TGTGCCAGTAGTAGGGTTAATCAGCCCCAGCATTTT. This encodes CASSRVNQPQHF.

This clone was seen a few times. The rearrangement links TRBV28 to TRBJ2-2; a weak D match, TRBD1 (5 bases). V was pared by 8 bases and J by 5 bases, with 12 bases between. Germline V gives CDR1 MDHEN, CDR2 SYDVKM. This CDR3 is 13 amino acids long. CDR3 DNA: TGTGCCAGCTGGCAGGGATATACCGGGGAGCTGTTTTTT. It is translated as CASWQGYTGELFF.

The chain employs TRBV6-5 and TRBJ2-7, with 9 bases matching TRBD1. Per the germline V gene, CDR1 is MNHEY and CDR2 is SVGAGI. This CDR3 region has 14 residues. V gave up 7 bases and J gave up 5 bases; unmatched junction bases: 9. The CDR3 region has the DNA TGTGCCAGCACCAGAGGGACAGGGTTTCACGAGCAGTACTTC. This gives the protein CASTRGTGFHEQYF.

V usage is TRBV11-2 and J usage is TRBJ2-4, with D uncertain. From germline, CDR1 is SGHAT and CDR2 FQNNGV. V was cut by 5 bases and J by 8 bases, with 10 bases left in between. This CDR3 has 12 amino acids. The CDR3 bases are TGTGCCAGCAGCCGAAACATGGACATTCAGTACTTC. This translates into CASSRNMDIQYF.

CDR3 coding DNA: TGTGCCAGCAGCGTAGTAGGGACTAGCGTAGACAGAGAGCAGTTCTTC. It is translated as CASSVVGTSVDREQFF. The rearrangement joins TRBV9 to TRBJ2-1, with 10 nucleotides matching TRBD2. V shed 0 bases and J 10 bases; nucleotides not matched to a gene: 10. The length of the CDR3 is 16 residues. Germline V gene data show CDR1 as SGDLS and CDR2 as YYNGEE.

The rearrangement uses TRBV5-1 and TRBJ1-3; D might be TRBD1 (5 bases). This CDR3 is built from 15 residues. Germline lookup yields CDR1 SGHRS and CDR2 YFSETQ. Trimming removed 3 bases at V and 0 bases at J, with 10 bases between. The CDR3 loop is CASSWGPNSGNTIYF. DNA for the CDR3: TGCGCCAGCAGCTGGGGACCAAACTCTGGAAACACCATATATTTT.

V and J are TRBV9 and TRBJ2-1; 14 bases fit TRBD2. The germline CDR1 and CDR2 sequences are SGDLS and YYNGEE. Germline trimming cut 2 bases from V and 4 bases from J; bases unmatched to any gene: 5. The CDR3 totals 17 residues. The chain's CDR3 is CASSVSGTSGSYNEQFF. The CDR3 DNA reads as TGTGCCAGCAGCGTGAGCGGGACTAGCGGGAGTTACAATGAGCAGTTCTTC.

The chain joins TRBV7-8 to TRBJ2-7; no clear D. The V and J ends lost 0 bases and 2 bases respectively, with 8 bases between them. The CDR3 is made up of 14 amino acids. Germline CDR1 SGHVS, CDR2 FQNEAQ. Here the CDR3 DNA reads TGTGCCAGCAGCTTAGCAGCCGGGCCCTACGAGCAGTACTTC. Translated: CASSLAAGPYEQYF. The whole variable domain, filled in from reference TRBV7-8 and TRBJ2-7, reads GAGVSQSPRYKVAKRGQDVALRCDPISGHVSLFWYQQALGQGPEFLTYFQNEAQLDKSGLPSDRFFAERPEGSVSTLKIQRTQQEDSAVYLCASSLAAGPYEQYFGPGTRLTVT.

The rearrangement links TRBV15 to TRBJ1-5; tentatively, D is TRBD1 (5 bases). Germline CDR1 reads LNHNV; CDR2 reads YYDKDF (reference sequence). V was trimmed by 5 bases and J by 4 bases, leaving 12 bases between them. The CDR3 is 14 residues long. The CDR3 bases are TGTGCCACCAGCCTCGGGTCAGGGAATCAGCCCCAGCATTTT. Its protein product is CATSLGSGNQPQHF.

The chain employs TRBV6-5 and TRBJ2-3, with 8 bases lining up with TRBD1. The J segment lost 5 bases and the V segment lost 2 bases, leaving 6 bases of the junction unmatched. The CDR3 extends over 15 amino acids. Germline V gives CDR1 MNHEY, CDR2 SVGAGI. The CDR3 region has the DNA TGTGCCAGCAGTTACCGACAGGGGTCGCAAGATACGCAGTATTTT. Its translation is CASSYRQGSQDTQYF.

This clone was detected a few times. The chain is built from TRBV9 and TRBJ1-5; D remains unclear. V lost 2 bases and J lost 4, with 4 bases in between. This CDR3 spans 12 amino acids. The germline V gene has CDR1 SGDLS and CDR2 YYNGEE. The CDR3 sequence: CASSVINQPQHF. CDR3 DNA sequence: TGTGCCAGCAGCGTGATTAATCAGCCCCAGCATTTT.

The chain combines TRBV4-1 with TRBJ2-2; TRBD2 aligns across 7 bases. The CDR3 extends over 15 amino acids. V trimming: 3 bases; J trimming: 4 bases; junction bases outside the gene matches: 5. Germline V gene data show CDR1 as MGHRA and CDR2 as YSYEKL. CDR3 protein: CASSQSGLPTGELFF. CDR3 nucleotides: TGCGCCAGCAGCCAGTCGGGACTACCCACCGGGGAGCTGTTTTTT.

CDR3: CASSYMGETGNTIYF. The CDR3 DNA follows: TGTGCCAGCAGTTACATGGGGGAAACCGGAAACACCATATATTTT. The chain carries TRBV6-5 and TRBJ1-3; possibly TRBD1 for D (5 bases). The CDR3 has 15 amino acids. The V end was cut by 2 bases, the J end by 4 bases, with 12 bases between. The germline CDR1 and CDR2 sequences are MNHEY and SVGAGI.

The V and J genes are TRBV7-2 and TRBJ2-7; D is undetermined. The CDR3 extends over 12 amino acids. The V gene's germline CDR1 is SGHTA and CDR2 FQGNSA. V shed 1 base and J shed 2 bases, with 3 bases lying between them. The CDR3 region has the DNA TGTGCCAGCAGCTTAGTCCCCTACGAGCAGTACTTC. Encoded protein: CASSLVPYEQYF.

The chain carries TRBV27 and TRBJ2-3, with 7 bases that match TRBD2. CDR3 length: 19 residues. With V trimmed by 3 bases and J by 7 bases, 22 bases remained unmatched. CDR1 and CDR2 from the germline V gene are MNHEY and SMNVEV (reference sequence). The CDR3 loop is CASSLALAVEPDLGYTQYF. As DNA, the CDR3 is TGTGCCAGCAGTTTGGCCCTAGCGGTAGAACCTGACCTCGGTTATACGCAGTATTTT.

This clone came up once. The V gene is TRBV9, the J gene TRBJ2-5; D uncertain. Trimming took 1 base from V and 1 from J, leaving 11 bases between them. In germline, CDR1 is SGDLS, CDR2 YYNGEE. This CDR3 contains 15 residues. CDR3: CASSVSGSFQETQYF. The CDR3, as DNA: TGTGCCAGCAGCGTATCGGGTAGCTTCCAAGAGACCCAGTACTTC.

The DNA of the CDR3 is TGTGCCTTGACCGAATACACTGAAGCTTTCTTT. Its translation is CALTEYTEAFF. The gene calls are TRBV30 and TRBJ1-1; no definite D call. Germline CDR1 is GTSNPN and CDR2 is SVGIG (reference sequence). Trimming removed 7 bases from V and 3 bases from J, with 9 bases in between. The CDR3 spans 11 residues.

This chain connects TRBV13 to TRBJ2-3; 7 bases align to TRBD1. The trim removed 5 bases at V and 2 bases at J, leaving 4 bases unmatched. This CDR3 region has 14 residues. CDR1 and CDR2 (germline): PRHDT, FYEKMQ (reference sequence). CDR3 coding DNA: TGTGCCAGCAGCCCGGACAGGTTCACAGATACGCAGTATTTT. Its protein is CASSPDRFTDTQYF.

Comment on this clone: Other DNA sequences within the sample encode an identical CDR3. The chain carries TRBV18 and TRBJ1-1; the D is unclear. This CDR3 region has 13 residues. V was clipped by 3 bases and J by 2 bases, with 7 bases between them. Germline-derived CDR1 and CDR2 are KGHSH and LQKENI. DNA of the CDR3: TGTGCCAGCTCACCGCCAGTTAACACTGAAGCTTTCTTT. Amino acid sequence: CASSPPVNTEAFF. Full variable domain (remainder filled in from reference TRBV18 and TRBJ1-1): NAGVMQNPRHLVRRRGQEARLRCSPMKGHSHVYWYRQLPEEGLKFMVYLQKENIIDESGMPKERFSAEFPKEGPSILRIQQVVRGDSAAYFCASSPPVNTEAFFGQGTRLTVV.

The chain combines TRBV6-5 with TRBJ1-2; D might be TRBD1 (6 bases). Trimming took off 6 bases at V and 4 bases at J, with 18 bases between the two ends. The CDR3 extends over 15 amino acids. Germline CDR1 MNHEY, CDR2 SVGAGI. The CDR3 nucleotides read TGTGCCAGCAGGGGACTTGGAAACAGGGCCTATGGCTACACCTTC. This codes for CASRGLGNRAYGYTF.